One sample yielded the 15 T cell receptor beta chains listed below, sequenced in a study of T-cell memory formation after mild COVID-19. TCRdb processed the 5' RACE reads anew with MiXCR; each CDR3 protein has one entry. This sample yields 300,000 to 400,000 distinct CDR3 sequences, of which roughly an eighth are seen a single time; 22% belongs to the top ten. Sequencing was performed on PBMCs or a T cell subset sorted from them (not recorded which). The receptors originated from a man in his late teens or twenties who had mild COVID-19 (a few samples of this study predate the infection). Cell type and time point are not known.

This clonotype was observed a few times. The J gene is TRBJ1-2, the V gene TRBV7-2; D remains unclear. Trimming cost V 7 bases and J 8 bases, with 23 bases left between them. This CDR3 has 15 amino acids. Germline V gene data show CDR1 as SGHTA and CDR2 as FQGNSA. Written as DNA, the CDR3 is TGTGCCAGCAACGACCTTAGGGCTTTTCTATTCGGCTACACCTTC. Translated, it gives CASNDLRAFLFGYTF. Variable domain in full (rest from reference TRBV7-2 and TRBJ1-2): GAGVSQSPSNKVTEKGKDVELRCDPISGHTALYWYRQSLGQGLEFLIYFQGNSAPDKSGLPSDRFSAERTGGSVSTLTIQRTQQEDSAVYLCASNDLRAFLFGYTFGSGTRLTVV.

The CDR3 bases are TGTGCCAGCAGCCCGGGGAGGTCAGGTCCCACAGATACGCAGTATTTT. This translates into CASSPGRSGPTDTQYF. The rearrangement uses TRBV7-2 and TRBJ2-3; D may be TRBD2 (6 bases). The CDR3 contains 16 residues. CDR1 SGHTA and CDR2 FQGNSA come from the germline V gene. V lost 5 bases, J lost 2 bases, and 17 bases lay in between.

This clonotype was seen ten or more times. This sequence joins TRBV4-3 and TRBJ2-2; D gene uncertain. The V gene lost 1 base and the J gene lost 0 bases, with 12 bases spanning the gap. Germline lookup yields CDR1 LGHNA and CDR2 YSLEER. The CDR3 has 17 amino acids. This CDR3 is CASSQVGSPTNTGELFF. CDR3 coding DNA: TGCGCCAGCAGCCAAGTGGGCAGCCCAACGAACACCGGGGAGCTGTTTTTT.

This clonotype has a handful of counts. This sequence joins TRBV6-6 and TRBJ2-7; TRBD1 aligns across 9 bases. This CDR3 has 15 residues. Germline V lookup: CDR1 MNHNY, CDR2 SVGAGI (reference sequence). V lost 5 bases, J lost 4 bases, and 9 bases stayed unmatched. The CDR3 loop reads CASSPSQGQGYEQYF. DNA for the CDR3: TGTGCCAGCAGTCCGAGCCAGGGACAGGGATACGAGCAGTACTTC.

This clonotype was seen at least ten times. The rearrangement links TRBV5-1 to TRBJ1-1; 7 bases are shared with TRBD1. In germline, CDR1 is SGHRS, CDR2 YFSETQ. The junction had 4 bases not matched to a gene; V was cut back by 4 bases and J by 4 bases. The CDR3 spans 13 residues. The CDR3 nucleotides are TGCGCCAGCAGCCCGGAGGGGGCCACTGAAGCTTTCTTT. It is translated as CASSPEGATEAFF.

This clonotype has only a few counts. This chain uses TRBV11-1 with TRBJ2-3; 8 bases map to TRBD2. Germline CDR1 is SGHAT and CDR2 is FQDESV (reference sequence). CDR3 size: 16 residues. V gave up 5 bases and J gave up 1 base; unmatched junction bases: 8. The CDR3: CASSEPGGARTDTQYF. CDR3 DNA sequence: TGTGCCAGCAGCGAGCCCGGGGGGGCCCGCACAGATACGCAGTATTTT. The full variable domain, its missing parts supplied by reference TRBV11-1 and TRBJ2-3, is EAEVAQSPRYKITEKSQAVAFWCDPISGHATLYWYRQILGQGPELLVQFQDESVVDDSQLPKDRFSAERLKGVDSTLKIQPAELGDSAMYLCASSEPGGARTDTQYFGPGTRLTVL.

The chain recombines TRBV12-3 or TRBV12-4 with TRBJ2-1; 8 positions agree with TRBD1. This CDR3 region has 13 residues. V lost 5 bases and J lost 9; bases outside the gene matches: 6. CDR3 sequence: CASSPDRGVEQFF. The CDR3 DNA is TGTGCCAGCAGTCCCGACAGGGGTGTTGAGCAGTTCTTC.

This clonotype was detected only a few times. The rearrangement joins TRBV7-2 to TRBJ2-2, with 9 bases that match TRBD1. Germline CDR1 SGHTA, CDR2 FQGNSA. Losses at the gene ends were 5 bases for V and 8 bases for J; bases not matched to a gene: 12. The CDR3 sequence is 16 residues long. The CDR3 reads CASSPRDRAPSGELFF. The CDR3 DNA is TGTGCCAGCAGCCCCCGGGACAGGGCTCCCTCTGGGGAGCTGTTTTTT.

The chain combines TRBV7-3 with TRBJ1-6; D call uncertain. V shed 8 bases and J shed 3 bases, with 8 bases lying between them. The CDR3 contains 13 residues. The V gene's germline CDR1 is SGHTA and CDR2 FQGTGA. This CDR3 is CASAGDYNSPLHF. CDR3 DNA sequence: TGTGCCAGCGCTGGGGACTATAATTCACCCCTCCACTTT.

This clonotype was picked up a small number of times. The chain joins TRBV12-3 or TRBV12-4 to TRBJ1-5; 8 bases fit TRBD1. The CDR3 runs 16 residues. V was pared by 5 bases and J by 2 bases, with 8 bases of the junction left unmatched. CDR3 in amino acids: CASSRTGFEGNQPQHF. The CDR3 DNA is TGTGCCAGCAGTCGGACAGGGTTCGAGGGCAATCAGCCCCAGCATTTT.

The table lists this clonotype with a few counts. This chain links TRBV20-1 with TRBJ2-2; D unclear. V dropped 6 bases and J dropped 5 bases, with 13 bases sitting between them. CDR1 DFQATT and CDR2 SNEGSKA come from the germline V gene (reference sequence). This CDR3 spans 13 amino acids. CDR3 nucleotide sequence: TGCAGTGCAGGGCCGATCGGGACCGGGGAGCTGTTTTTT. Encoded protein: CSAGPIGTGELFF.

A few counts support this clonotype. The chain has TRBV24-1 and TRBJ2-3; the D gene is possibly TRBD1 (6 bases). CDR1 KGHDR and CDR2 SFDVKD come from the germline V gene. Trimming shortened V by 3 bases and J by 1 base, and 19 bases separated the two germline ends. CDR3 size: 18 residues. The DNA of the CDR3 is TGTGCCACCAGTGATCCGCAGACAGGCGTAGGTCGCACAGATACGCAGTATTTT. Amino acid sequence: CATSDPQTGVGRTDTQYF.

This clonotype was counted between two and nine times. The chain is built from TRBV7-9 and TRBJ2-7, with D unresolved. The ends were cut back, 5 bases at V and 3 bases at J, with 17 bases in the middle. Per the germline V gene, CDR1 is SEHNR and CDR2 is FQNEAQ (reference sequence). This CDR3 has 15 residues. The CDR3 spells CASSPHQWQHYEQYF. CDR3 DNA: TGTGCCAGCAGCCCGCACCAGTGGCAGCACTACGAGCAGTACTTC.

V usage is TRBV29-1 and J usage is TRBJ1-1, with TRBD1 as a possible D gene (5 bases). The ends were cut back, 3 bases at V and 2 bases at J, with 10 bases in the middle. The V gene's germline CDR1 is SQVTM and CDR2 ANQGSEA. This CDR3 spans 13 amino acids. The CDR3 coding sequence is TGCAGCGTTGACCTGACAGCTAACACTGAAGCTTTCTTT. Its protein product is CSVDLTANTEAFF.

This clonotype appeared a few times. This chain connects TRBV11-2 to TRBJ2-7; TRBD2 might be the D (7 bases). The CDR3 loop spans 15 amino acids. Germline lookup yields CDR1 SGHAT and CDR2 FQNNGV. V gave up 6 bases and J gave up 11 bases, with 26 bases separating them. Here the CDR3 DNA reads TGTGCCAGCAGAACCCCTCGAGGGGGGGCTTACAGGGAGTACTTC. It codes for CASRTPRGGAYREYF. Complete variable domain (other parts from reference TRBV11-2 and TRBJ2-7): EAGVAQSPRYKIIEKRQSVAFWCNPISGHATLYWYQQILGQGPKLLIQFQNNGVVDDSQLPKDRFSAERLKGVDSTLKIQPAKLEDSAVYLCASRTPRGGAYREYFGPGTRLTVT.